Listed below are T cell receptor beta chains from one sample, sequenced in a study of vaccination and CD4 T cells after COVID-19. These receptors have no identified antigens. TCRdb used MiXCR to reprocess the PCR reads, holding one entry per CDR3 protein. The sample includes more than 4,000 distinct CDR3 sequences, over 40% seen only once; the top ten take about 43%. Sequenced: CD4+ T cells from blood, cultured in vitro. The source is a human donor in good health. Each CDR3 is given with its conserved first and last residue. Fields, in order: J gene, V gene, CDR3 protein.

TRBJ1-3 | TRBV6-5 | CASSYSPGRDWDTIYF
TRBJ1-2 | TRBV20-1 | CSAPPTGSGYTF
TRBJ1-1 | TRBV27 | CASSFGTIQRNTEAFF
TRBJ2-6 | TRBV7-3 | CASSLQSGSGANVLTF
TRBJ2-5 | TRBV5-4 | CASSLGKGQETQYF
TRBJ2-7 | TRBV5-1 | CASSLGQVDYEQYF
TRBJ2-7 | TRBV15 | CAASRETGRRTYEQYF
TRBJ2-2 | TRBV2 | CASRAQGAAGELFF
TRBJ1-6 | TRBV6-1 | CASRFSTLLGSYNSPLHF
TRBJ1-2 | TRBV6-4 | CASSTDDGGSGYTF
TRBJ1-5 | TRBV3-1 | CASSQGGYNQPQHF
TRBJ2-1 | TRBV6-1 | CASSGTSGGADEQFF
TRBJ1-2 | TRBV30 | CAWSVQANYGYTF
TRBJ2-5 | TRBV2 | CASSEGLVETQYF
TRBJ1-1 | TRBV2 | CASSGPLTAPSEAFF
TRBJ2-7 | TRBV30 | CAWSKESSYEQYF
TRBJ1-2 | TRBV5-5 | CASSSLAPNPYGYTF
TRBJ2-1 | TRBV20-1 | CSARGGGGGNEQFF
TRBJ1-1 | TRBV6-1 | CASSEGPGSPTEAFF
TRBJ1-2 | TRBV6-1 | CASSESQADGYTF
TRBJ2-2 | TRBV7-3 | CASSLGASGSGELFF
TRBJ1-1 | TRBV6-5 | CASSYLVDTEAFF
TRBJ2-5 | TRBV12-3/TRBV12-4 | CASSNQETQYF
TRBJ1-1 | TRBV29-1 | CSVLRSRAMNTEAFF
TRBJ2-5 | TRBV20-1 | CSAGYGLAGETQYF
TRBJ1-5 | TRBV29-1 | CSVVMGNQPQHF
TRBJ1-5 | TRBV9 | CASSAEHSNQPQHF
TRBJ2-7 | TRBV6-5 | CASSYSGGGRDKSYEQYF
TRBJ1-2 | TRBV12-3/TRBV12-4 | CASSIDLRGLGYTF
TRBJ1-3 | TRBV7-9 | CASSAQGASGNTIYF
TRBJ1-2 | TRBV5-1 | CASSLVGQGGYTF
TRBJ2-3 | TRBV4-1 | CASSQDRWDSTDTQYF
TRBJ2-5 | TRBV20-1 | CSARLGLVRQETQYF
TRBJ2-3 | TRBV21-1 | CASSKGRVAGTTDTQYF
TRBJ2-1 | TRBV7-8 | CASSLMELNYNEQFF
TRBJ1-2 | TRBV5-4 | CASSLQGRHYGYTF
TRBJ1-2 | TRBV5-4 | CASSLSANYGYTF
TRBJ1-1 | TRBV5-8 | CASSRNDRTEAFF
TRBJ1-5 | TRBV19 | CASSSFNQPQHF
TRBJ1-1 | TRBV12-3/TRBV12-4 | CTSSRTENTEAFF
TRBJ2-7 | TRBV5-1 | CASSLGGGQGIYEQYF
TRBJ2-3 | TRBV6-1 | CASSATGNRDTQYF
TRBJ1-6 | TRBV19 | CASSTGQGRTYNSPLHF
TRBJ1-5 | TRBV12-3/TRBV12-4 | CASSLSAGATQPQHF
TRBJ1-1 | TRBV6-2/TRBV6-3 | CASSYMGTLGGTEAFF
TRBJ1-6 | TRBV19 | CASSWMTRGQNSPLHF
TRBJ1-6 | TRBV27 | CASSHRSYSPLHF
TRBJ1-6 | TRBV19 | CASSPGQIGSPLHF